What follows are 9 T cell receptor beta chains derived from one specimen sequenced in a study of T-cell reconstitution after alpha-beta-depleted transplantation in children. A TCRbeta library incorporating unique molecular identifiers was prepared. TCRdb analysed the PCR reads with MiXCR anew, one entry per CDR3 protein. The sample has about 980,000 distinct CDR3 sequences, roughly 29% seen once. Material: PBMCs, mostly from graft donor cells, obtained 360 days after TCRalphabeta/CD19-depleted stem cell transplant. All receptors come from a boy less than two years old who had a stem cell transplant for SCID, so the T cells may come from the graft donor.

The chain uses TRBV12-3 or TRBV12-4 and TRBJ2-3; TRBD2 aligns across 9 bases. V shed 2 bases and J 7 bases; nucleotides not matched to a gene: 10. CDR3 length: 16 residues. CDR3 loop: CASSLIPAGGMYTQYF. The CDR3 DNA reads TGTGCCAGCAGTTTAATCCCTGCGGGGGGGATGTATACGCAGTATTTT.

This clonotype was seen more than once but under ten times. The chain uses TRBV5-1 and TRBJ2-1; TRBD2 aligns across 9 bases. V gave up 3 bases and J gave up 12 bases; unmatched junction bases: 16. CDR1 and CDR2 from the germline V gene are SGHRS and YFSETQ. The CDR3 runs 16 residues. The CDR3 here is CASSSSVAGGQFRQFF. The CDR3 DNA is TGCGCCAGCAGCTCGAGTGTGGCGGGGGGGCAATTTCGGCAGTTCTTC.

The V call is TRBV6-2 or TRBV6-3, the J call TRBJ2-7, with a possible D match to TRBD2 (7 bases). The CDR3 consists of 15 residues. The V end lost 2 bases, the J end lost 2 bases, and 13 bases lay between the germline ends. CDR1 MNHEY and CDR2 SVGEGT come from the germline V gene. The CDR3 DNA reads as TGTGCCAGCAGTTACCAGGGGAGGGGAACCTACGAGCAGTACTTC. Translation: CASSYQGRGTYEQYF.

The rearrangement uses TRBV6-2 or TRBV6-3 and TRBJ1-1; D not resolved. The CDR3 loop spans 15 amino acids. V was trimmed by 0 bases and J by 2 bases, leaving 10 bases between them. The V gene's germline CDR1 is MNHEY and CDR2 SVGEGT. In DNA form, the CDR3 reads TGTGCCAGCAGTTACTCTGGGGAAGTAAACACTGAAGCTTTCTTT. Protein sequence: CASSYSGEVNTEAFF.

V gene TRBV7-6 combines with J gene TRBJ1-2; weak D call: TRBD1 (5 bases). This CDR3 contains 18 residues. Germline assignment: CDR1 SGHVS and CDR2 FNYEAQ. With 1 base removed from V and 3 bases from J, the gap between germline ends came to 21 bases. The CDR3 nucleotides read TGTGCCAGCAGCTTAGAATCTATAGGGGCAAGTTCGGACTATGGCTACACCTTC. Residues: CASSLESIGASSDYGYTF.

The rearrangement uses TRBV6-1 and TRBJ1-2; TRBD1 agrees at 7 bases. Germline V gives CDR1 MNHNS, CDR2 SASEGT. Unmatched junction bases numbered 9, after V lost 5 bases and J lost 6 bases. The CDR3 is 14 amino acids. This CDR3 is CASSPGTDRNGYTF. As DNA, the CDR3 is TGTGCCAGCAGTCCCGGGACAGACCGAAATGGCTACACCTTC.

There are a few counts of this clonotype. The gene calls are TRBV4-1 and TRBJ2-7, with no clear D. Trimming cost V 3 bases and J 3 bases, with 12 bases left between them. The CDR3 spans 14 residues. CDR1 MGHRA and CDR2 YSYEKL come from the germline V gene. CDR3 loop: CASSQQVENYEQYF. For the CDR3, the DNA is TGCGCCAGCAGCCAGCAGGTTGAAAACTACGAGCAGTACTTC.

This chain uses TRBV20-1 with TRBJ1-1, with D tentatively TRBD1 (5 bases). V gave up 4 bases and J gave up 4 bases, with 13 bases separating them. The CDR3 runs 13 residues. CDR1 is DFQATT, CDR2 SNEGSKA, per germline (reference sequence). CDR3 in amino acids: CSATYRRSTEAFF. The DNA for the CDR3 is TGCAGTGCTACATACAGGAGGTCCACTGAAGCTTTCTTT.

This clonotype was found a few times. This chain connects TRBV7-9 to TRBJ2-1, with 8 positions matching TRBD2. The CDR3 is 15 amino acids. CDR1 and CDR2 from the germline V gene are SEHNR and FQNEAQ (reference sequence). V dropped 7 bases and J dropped 4; count of bases not matched to a gene: 9. CDR3 DNA sequence: TGTGCCAGCAACATAGCGGGGCGGGGGTACAATGAGCAGTTCTTC. Protein: CASNIAGRGYNEQFF. Filled out from reference TRBV7-9 and TRBJ2-1, the complete variable domain reads DTGVSQNPRHKITKRGQNVTFRCDPISEHNRLYWYRQTLGQGPEFLTYFQNEAQLEKSRLLSDRFSAERPKGSFSTLEIQRTEQGDSAMYLCASNIAGRGYNEQFFGPGTRLTVL.